These 10 T cell receptor beta chains were sequenced from one sample in a study of CXCR3-negative and CXCR3-positive naive CD8 T cells. Study outcomes and limitations: More hydrophobic TRB CDR3s were found in CXCR3-positive naive cells than in CXCR3-negative naive cells.

These receptors' targets are unknown. TRB cDNA was prepared as libraries by UMI-labeled 5' RACE. Following a re-call of the 5' RACE reads, TCRdb has one entry per CDR3 protein and lacks DNA. This repertoire comprises over 70,000 distinct CDR3 sequences; its ten largest clones make up 0.75% to 0.95%. Sequencing was done on a sample of naive CXCR3+ CD8+ T cells from blood. Regarding subset: CD45RO-CCR7+CD27+CD95- naive CD8+ T cells expressing CXCR3 (TNR3+). The receptors derive from a human donor in good health. Some clones in this sample may be carry-over from other donors' samples.

This chain links TRBV12-3 or TRBV12-4 with TRBJ2-1; TCRdb reports TRBD2, a call that lacks DNA to check it against. CDR3 length: 17 residues. The CDR3 spells CASSPGALAGPYNEQFF.

The chain uses TRBV5-5 and TRBJ2-7. Germline CDR1 reads SGHKS; CDR2 reads YYEKEE (reference sequence). The length of the CDR3 is 16 residues. The CDR3 reads CASSLDGFTFSYEQYF. Drawing the rest from reference TRBV5-5 and TRBJ2-7, the complete variable domain is DAGVTQSPTHLIKTRGQQVTLRCSPISGHKSVSWYQQVLGQGPQFIFQYYEKEERGRGNFPDRFSARQFPNYSSELNVNALLLGDSALYLCASSLDGFTFSYEQYFGPGTRLTVT.

V is TRBV12-3 or TRBV12-4 and J is TRBJ1-3; as DNA is missing, the TRBD1 call by TCRdb cannot be tested. There are 14 residues in the CDR3. The CDR3 here is CASTPAPSGNTIYF.

This chain joins TRBV19 and TRBJ1-1. Looked up from germline, CDR1 is LNHDA and CDR2 is SQIVND (reference sequence). The CDR3 is 15 residues long. CDR3: CASSIGEIMNTEAFF.

The V gene is TRBV28, the J gene TRBJ2-1; the TCRdb call, TRBD2, lacks DNA for checking. Germline CDR1 MDHEN, CDR2 SYDVKM. The CDR3 consists of 16 residues. Here the CDR3 reads CASADPGLEKYNEQFF. Complete variable domain (other parts from reference TRBV28 and TRBJ2-1): DVKVTQSSRYLVKRTGEKVFLECVQDMDHENMFWYRQDPGLGLRLIYFSYDVKMKEKGDIPEGYSVSREKKERFSLILESASTNQTSMYLCASADPGLEKYNEQFFGPGTRLTVL.

The chain joins TRBV30 to TRBJ2-3. CDR3 size: 13 residues. The V gene's germline CDR1 is GTSNPN and CDR2 SVGIG (reference sequence). This chain's CDR3 is CAWSQAFTDTQYF.

The genes are TRBV11-2 and TRBJ2-5; lacking DNA, the TRBD1 call made by TCRdb goes unchecked. CDR1 and CDR2 from the germline V gene are SGHAT and FQNNGV. This CDR3 spans 15 amino acids. The CDR3 loop is CASSLEAGAQETQYF.

This chain joins TRBV6-4 and TRBJ2-3. CDR1 is MRHNA and CDR2 is SNTAGT in the germline V gene. The CDR3 is 15 residues long. CDR3: CASSEVPSSTDTQYF.

V gene TRBV7-9 combines with J gene TRBJ2-7; the D call of TRBD2 rests on TCRdb alone, since no DNA is present to check it. This CDR3 has 15 amino acids. CDR1 is SEHNR and CDR2 is FQNEAQ in the germline V gene (reference sequence). The CDR3 here is CASSPRTSGAYEQYF.

This chain joins TRBV25-1 and TRBJ2-7; there is no DNA to check the TCRdb D call of TRBD1. Germline V CDR1 and CDR2: MGHDK, SYGVNS. CDR3 size: 15 residues. The CDR3 loop reads CASSEWGRTTPEQYF.